This T cell receptor (beta chain) originates from a study of blood T cell repertoires in COVID-19. The V and J ends lost 1 base and 6 bases respectively, with 12 bases between them. The CDR3 spans 14 residues. Germline CDR1 is LGHNA and CDR2 is YSLEER. Assay: immunoSEQ multiplex PCR; the TCRdb copy retains only in-frame clones and omits some. In the table there are 70,000 to 90,000 clones, almost 85% of which are singletons. Sequencing was carried out using peripheral blood. The chain carries TRBV4-3 and TRBJ1-1; tentative D call: TRBD1 (5 bases). This sequence originates from a man aged 50 or older with COVID-19, enrolled during active disease. CDR3 residues: CASSQAGEVAEAFF. CDR3 sequence (DNA): TGCGCCAGCAGCCAAGCGGGGGAGGTGGCTGAAGCTTTCTTT.